Included here is one TCR beta chain sequence, with context. This sample stems from a study of T cells in Graves' hyperthyroidism and ophthalmopathy. Trimming took off 4 bases at V and 7 bases at J, with 17 bases between the two ends. The CDR3 is 14 amino acids. The germline gives CDR1 SGHRS, CDR2 YFSETQ. Hyperthyroidism in the patients, aged 18 to 65, was newly diagnosed and under 2 months in duration. Reasons for excluding patients were uncontrolled infection, other autoimmune disease, pregnancy or lactation. From RNA transcripts, TCR beta CDR3 regions were amplified. When the TCR CDR3 underwent first-round RT-PCR, the HTBI primer set was used. TCRdb used MiXCR to reprocess the multiplex PCR reads, holding one entry per CDR3 protein. The top ten clones hold more than 30% of a sample with fewer than 450,000 distinct CDR3 sequences, about 15% of them seen once.

The chain carries TRBV5-1 and TRBJ1-2; D is unresolved. The TCR was taken from a woman aged 25 to 39 with Graves' hyperthyroidism that later progressed to Graves' ophthalmopathy. Sequencing input: blood. CDR3 residues: CASSLSSGILGYTF. For the CDR3, the DNA is TGCGCCAGCAGCCTCTCAAGCGGGATCCTTGGCTACACCTTC.